The 20 T cell receptor beta chains listed next were all sequenced from one sample in a study of cytomegalovirus exposure and HLA in healthy donors. 60 Vbeta and 13 Jbeta primers were used in PCR. The protocol was immunoSEQ multiplex PCR, while the TCRdb copy is restricted to in-frame clones and leaves out a portion. Of fewer than 90,000 clones in the sample, around 70% were seen once. The specimen sequenced was PBMCs. These receptors were collected from a woman aged 50 to 60 in good health and CMV-seropositive.

The chain combines TRBV5-1 with TRBJ2-7, with D maybe TRBD1 (6 bases). Germline V gives CDR1 SGHRS, CDR2 YFSETQ. The CDR3 extends over 12 amino acids. Trimming shortened V by 2 bases and J by 6 bases, and 9 bases separated the two germline ends. The CDR3 loop is CASSLQGREQYF. CDR3 nucleotide sequence: TGCGCCAGCAGCTTACAGGGACGCGAGCAGTACTTC.

The chain combines TRBV5-1 with TRBJ2-3, with TRBD2 matching 8 bases. The germline V gene has CDR1 SGHRS and CDR2 YFSETQ. V lost 3 bases, J lost 0 bases, and 6 bases stayed unmatched. The CDR3 extends over 16 amino acids. CDR3 region: CASSWGASGSTDTQYF. The CDR3 region has the DNA TGCGCCAGCAGCTGGGGGGCTAGCGGGAGCACAGATACGCAGTATTTT. The full variable domain, in which reference TRBV5-1 and TRBJ2-3 provide the parts outside the CDR3, is KAGVTQTPRYLIKTRGQQVTLSCSPISGHRSVSWYQQTPGQGLQFLFEYFSETQRNKGNFPGRFSGRQFSNSRSEMNVSTLELGDSALYLCASSWGASGSTDTQYFGPGTRLTVL.

The chain employs TRBV7-2 and TRBJ2-3; 7 bases map to TRBD2. This CDR3 region has 17 residues. Trimming cost V 3 bases and J 0 bases; bases outside gene matches: 9. The germline CDR1 and CDR2 sequences are SGHTA and FQGNSA. The CDR3 is CASSFLRGYSSTDTQYF. The CDR3 DNA reads TGTGCCAGCAGCTTTTTGCGGGGGTATTCGAGCACAGATACGCAGTATTTT.

This chain links TRBV29-1 with TRBJ1-4; 7 bases agree with TRBD1. The CDR3 is 13 amino acids. CDR1 and CDR2 from the germline V gene are SQVTM and ANQGSEA. Germline trimming cut 3 bases from V and 2 bases from J; bases unmatched to any gene: 0. This CDR3 is CSVETGTNEKLFF. The CDR3 DNA reads TGCAGCGTTGAGACAGGGACTAATGAAAAACTGTTTTTT.

There are a few counts of this clone. The chain recombines TRBV4-1 with TRBJ2-3, with 7 nucleotides matching TRBD2. The germline CDR1 and CDR2 sequences are MGHRA and YSYEKL. Trimming removed 1 base from V and 3 bases from J; junction bases left unmatched: 4. The CDR3 contains 15 residues. The CDR3 loop reads CASSQGRERTDTQYF. CDR3 in DNA: TGCGCCAGCAGCCAAGGGCGGGAGCGGACAGATACGCAGTATTTT.

This chain joins TRBV5-4 and TRBJ1-1; 7 bases align to TRBD1. The CDR3 loop spans 15 amino acids. The trim removed 0 bases at V and 3 bases at J, leaving 5 bases unmatched. The germline CDR1 and CDR2 sequences are SGHNT and YYREEE (reference sequence). CDR3 sequence (DNA): TGTGCCAGCAGCTTGGTAGGGGGCGGGGACACTGAAGCTTTCTTT. Translating gives CASSLVGGGDTEAFF.

The sample holds one count of this clone. V is TRBV9 and J is TRBJ2-3, with 8 bases that match TRBD2. CDR1 SGDLS and CDR2 YYNGEE come from the germline V gene. Losses at the gene ends were 3 bases for V and 1 base for J; bases not matched to a gene: 1. This CDR3 spans 14 amino acids. The CDR3 sequence is CASSALAGTDTQYF. The CDR3 DNA reads as TGTGCCAGCAGCGCACTAGCGGGCACAGATACGCAGTATTTT.

The V call is TRBV5-1, the J call TRBJ1-1; D possibly corresponds to TRBD1 (5 bases). Per the germline V gene, CDR1 is SGHRS and CDR2 is YFSETQ. The ends were cut back, 4 bases at V and 0 bases at J, with 13 bases in the middle. CDR3 size: 15 residues. CDR3 residues: CASSTTGNLNTEAFF. For the CDR3, the DNA is TGCGCCAGCAGCACTACAGGAAATTTGAACACTGAAGCTTTCTTT.

V usage is TRBV19 and J usage is TRBJ2-7; 7 bases align to TRBD1. CDR1 LNHDA and CDR2 SQIVND come from the germline V gene (reference sequence). This CDR3 spans 15 amino acids. V dropped 5 bases and J dropped 0; count of bases not matched to a gene: 7. Here the CDR3 DNA reads TGTGCCAGTAGTCCTAGGGACAGATACTCCTACGAGCAGTACTTC. Amino acid sequence: CASSPRDRYSYEQYF.

This sequence joins TRBV2 and TRBJ2-5, with TRBD2 identical over 7 bases. With V trimmed by 3 bases and J by 5 bases, 15 bases remained unmatched. This CDR3 is 17 amino acids long. The V gene's germline CDR1 is SNHLY and CDR2 FYNNEI. CDR3 sequence: CASSEAPSGTTRETQYF. CDR3 nucleotide sequence: TGTGCCAGCAGTGAGGCCCCATCCGGGACTACCAGGGAGACCCAGTACTTC.

The chain employs TRBV30 and TRBJ2-7; D is uncertain. The CDR3 is 12 amino acids. The V end was cut by 5 bases, the J end by 3 bases, with 11 bases between. Looked up from germline, CDR1 is GTSNPN and CDR2 is SVGIG (reference sequence). The CDR3 is CAWGGRNYEQYF. DNA for the CDR3: TGTGCCTGGGGTGGCAGAAACTACGAGCAGTACTTC.

The chain combines TRBV5-1 with TRBJ2-2; 8 bases line up with TRBD2. J lost 4 bases, V lost 5 bases, and 7 bases had no gene match. CDR1 and CDR2 from the germline V gene are SGHRS and YFSETQ. This CDR3 has 15 residues. CDR3 nucleotides: TGCGCCAGCAGTCCCGGGACTAGGCTCACCGGGGAGCTGTTTTTT. It specifies CASSPGTRLTGELFF.

This chain connects TRBV6-6 to TRBJ1-4, with no clear D. The germline V gene has CDR1 MNHNY and CDR2 SVGAGI (reference sequence). The V end lost 6 bases, the J end lost 5 bases, and 16 bases lay between the germline ends. The CDR3 runs 15 residues. The CDR3 bases are TGTGCCAGCAGGAAGGAGGGTTTGGGGAATGAAAAACTGTTTTTT. It translates to CASRKEGLGNEKLFF.

The table lists this clone with a few counts. The chain is built from TRBV5-4 and TRBJ1-3, with 7 bases identical to TRBD1. CDR3 size: 14 residues. The germline V gene has CDR1 SGHNT and CDR2 YYREEE (reference sequence). Trimming removed 1 base from V and 4 bases from J; junction bases left unmatched: 2. The CDR3 coding sequence is TGTGCCAGCAGCTTGAGGGGGCTCGGAAACACCATATATTTT. Protein: CASSLRGLGNTIYF.

The chain is built from TRBV28 and TRBJ2-7; TRBD1 is a possible D gene (6 bases). The germline CDR1 and CDR2 sequences are MDHEN and SYDVKM. The CDR3 has 14 residues. V gave up 6 bases and J gave up 3 bases, with 15 bases separating them. The CDR3 reads CASSRPGQDYEQYF. The CDR3 DNA reads TGTGCCAGCAGCCGACCGGGACAAGACTACGAGCAGTACTTC.

This clone qualifies as medium-sized. The chain couples TRBV4-3 to TRBJ2-7; tentatively, D is TRBD2 (6 bases). Germline lookup yields CDR1 LGHNA and CDR2 YSLEER. V gave up 0 bases and J gave up 3 bases, with 12 bases separating them. The CDR3 loop spans 15 amino acids. The CDR3 region has the DNA TGCGCCAGCAGCCAAGATAGGGGCGGGATCTACGAGCAGTACTTC. Protein sequence: CASSQDRGGIYEQYF.

The chain is built from TRBV11-2 and TRBJ1-3; D gene ambiguous. Per the germline V gene, CDR1 is SGHAT and CDR2 is FQNNGV. This CDR3 has 12 amino acids. V was cut by 5 bases and J by 6 bases, with 8 bases left in between. The CDR3 spells CASSPNLNTIYF. The CDR3 region has the DNA TGTGCCAGCAGCCCTAATCTAAACACCATATATTTT.

This sequence joins TRBV2 and TRBJ2-7, with 10 bases identical to TRBD1. CDR3 length: 15 residues. CDR1 is SNHLY, CDR2 FYNNEI, per germline. The junction had 13 bases not matched to a gene; V was cut back by 6 bases and J by 8 bases. The CDR3 protein is CASRRDRGYQYQQYF. CDR3 sequence (DNA): TGTGCCAGCAGGCGGGACAGGGGCTACCAATACCAGCAGTACTTC.

The V call is TRBV7-8, the J call TRBJ2-1; TRBD2 agrees at 8 bases. Germline CDR1 SGHVS, CDR2 FQNEAQ. This CDR3 is built from 15 residues. V lost 3 bases to trimming and J lost 3 bases; unmatched junction nucleotides: 4. CDR3 protein: CASSLTSAYYNEQFF. The CDR3 bases are TGTGCCAGCAGCTTGACTAGCGCTTACTACAATGAGCAGTTCTTC. Combining the CDR3 with reference TRBV7-8 and TRBJ2-1 gives the whole variable domain GAGVSQSPRYKVAKRGQDVALRCDPISGHVSLFWYQQALGQGPEFLTYFQNEAQLDKSGLPSDRFFAERPEGSVSTLKIQRTQQEDSAVYLCASSLTSAYYNEQFFGPGTRLTVL.

This clone was detected a few times. The gene calls are TRBV5-1 and TRBJ2-1; 8 nucleotides line up with TRBD1. Germline V gene lookup returns CDR1 SGHRS and CDR2 YFSETQ. The length of the CDR3 is 15 residues. The V segment lost 4 bases and the J segment 8 bases; nucleotides outside the gene matches: 11. The CDR3 region is CASSGGQGVGDEQFF. CDR3 coding DNA: TGCGCCAGCAGCGGCGGACAGGGAGTGGGGGATGAGCAGTTCTTC. Full variable domain (remainder filled in from reference TRBV5-1 and TRBJ2-1): KAGVTQTPRYLIKTRGQQVTLSCSPISGHRSVSWYQQTPGQGLQFLFEYFSETQRNKGNFPGRFSGRQFSNSRSEMNVSTLELGDSALYLCASSGGQGVGDEQFFGPGTRLTVL.